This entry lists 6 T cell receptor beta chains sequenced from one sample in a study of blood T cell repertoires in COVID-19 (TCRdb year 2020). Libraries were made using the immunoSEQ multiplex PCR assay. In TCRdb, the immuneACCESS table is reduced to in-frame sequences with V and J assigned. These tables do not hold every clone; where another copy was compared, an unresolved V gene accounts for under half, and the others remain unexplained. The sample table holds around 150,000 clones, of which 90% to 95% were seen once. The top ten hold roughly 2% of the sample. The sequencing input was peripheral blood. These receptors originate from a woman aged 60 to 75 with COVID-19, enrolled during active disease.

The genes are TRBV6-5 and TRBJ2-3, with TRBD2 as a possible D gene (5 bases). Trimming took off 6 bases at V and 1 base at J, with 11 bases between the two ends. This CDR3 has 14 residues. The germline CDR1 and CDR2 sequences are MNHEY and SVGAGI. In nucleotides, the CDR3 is TGTGCCAGCAGGGAGGCAGGTCGCACAGATACGCAGTATTTT. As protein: CASREAGRTDTQYF.

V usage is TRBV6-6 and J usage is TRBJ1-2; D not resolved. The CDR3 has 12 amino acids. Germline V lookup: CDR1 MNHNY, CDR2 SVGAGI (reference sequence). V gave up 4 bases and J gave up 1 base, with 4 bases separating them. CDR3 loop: CASSSLNYGYTF. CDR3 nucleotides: TGTGCCAGCAGTTCTCTTAACTATGGCTACACCTTC.

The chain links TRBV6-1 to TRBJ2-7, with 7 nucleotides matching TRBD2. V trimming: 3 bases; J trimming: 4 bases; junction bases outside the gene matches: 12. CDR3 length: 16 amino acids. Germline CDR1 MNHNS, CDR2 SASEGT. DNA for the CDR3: TGTGCCAGCAGTGATAGCGGGTCTCCTCCTATATACGAGCAGTACTTC. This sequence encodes CASSDSGSPPIYEQYF.

The CDR3 coding sequence is TGCGCCAGCAGCTTCCAAATACCGGGACAGGGTATGAACACTGAAGCTTTCTTT. It is translated as CASSFQIPGQGMNTEAFF. The chain recombines TRBV5-1 with TRBJ1-1, with 9 positions matching TRBD1. Germline-derived CDR1 and CDR2 are SGHRS and YFSETQ. This CDR3 has 18 residues. J was trimmed by 0 bases and V by 2 bases; bases with no gene match: 11.

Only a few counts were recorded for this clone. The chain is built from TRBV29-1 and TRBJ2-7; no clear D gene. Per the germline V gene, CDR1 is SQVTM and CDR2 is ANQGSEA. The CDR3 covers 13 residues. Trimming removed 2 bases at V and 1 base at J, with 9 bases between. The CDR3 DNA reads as TGCAGCGTTGAACGGGTTGGGTCCTACGAGCAGTACTTC. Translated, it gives CSVERVGSYEQYF.

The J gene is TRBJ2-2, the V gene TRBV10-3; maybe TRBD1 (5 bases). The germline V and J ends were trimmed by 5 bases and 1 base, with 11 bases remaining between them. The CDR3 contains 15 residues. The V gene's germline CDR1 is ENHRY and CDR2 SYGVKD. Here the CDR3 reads CAISTGTLNTGELFF. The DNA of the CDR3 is TGTGCCATCAGTACAGGCACCCTGAACACCGGGGAGCTGTTTTTT.